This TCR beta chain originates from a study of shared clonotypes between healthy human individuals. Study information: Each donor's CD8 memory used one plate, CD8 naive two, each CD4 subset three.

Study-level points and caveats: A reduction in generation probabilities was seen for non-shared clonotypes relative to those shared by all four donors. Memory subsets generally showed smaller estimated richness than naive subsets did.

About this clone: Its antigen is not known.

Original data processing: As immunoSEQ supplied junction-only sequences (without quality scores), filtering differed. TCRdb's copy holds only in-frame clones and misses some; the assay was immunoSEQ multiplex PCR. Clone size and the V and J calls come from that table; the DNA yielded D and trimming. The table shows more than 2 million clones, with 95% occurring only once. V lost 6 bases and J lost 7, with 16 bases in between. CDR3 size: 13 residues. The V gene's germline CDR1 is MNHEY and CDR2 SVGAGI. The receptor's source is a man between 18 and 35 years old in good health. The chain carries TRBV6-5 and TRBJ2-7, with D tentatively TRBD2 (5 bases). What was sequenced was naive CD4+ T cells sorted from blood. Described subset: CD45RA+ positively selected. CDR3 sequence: CASSGNGVPEQYF. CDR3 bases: TGTGCCAGCAGCGGGAACGGGGTACCGGAGCAGTACTTC.